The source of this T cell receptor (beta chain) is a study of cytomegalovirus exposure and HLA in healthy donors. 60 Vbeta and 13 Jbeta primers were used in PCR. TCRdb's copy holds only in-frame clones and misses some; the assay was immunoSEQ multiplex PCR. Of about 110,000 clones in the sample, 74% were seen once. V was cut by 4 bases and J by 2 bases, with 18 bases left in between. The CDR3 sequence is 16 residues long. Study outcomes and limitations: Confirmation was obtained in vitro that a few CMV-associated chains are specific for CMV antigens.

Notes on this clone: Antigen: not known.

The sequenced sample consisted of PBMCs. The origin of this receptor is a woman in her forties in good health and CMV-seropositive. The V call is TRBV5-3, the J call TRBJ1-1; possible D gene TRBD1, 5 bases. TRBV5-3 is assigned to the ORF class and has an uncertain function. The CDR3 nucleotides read TGTGCCAGAAGCGGTAATCGGGGGGACGGAAACACTGAAGCTTTCTTT. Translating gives CARSGNRGDGNTEAFF.